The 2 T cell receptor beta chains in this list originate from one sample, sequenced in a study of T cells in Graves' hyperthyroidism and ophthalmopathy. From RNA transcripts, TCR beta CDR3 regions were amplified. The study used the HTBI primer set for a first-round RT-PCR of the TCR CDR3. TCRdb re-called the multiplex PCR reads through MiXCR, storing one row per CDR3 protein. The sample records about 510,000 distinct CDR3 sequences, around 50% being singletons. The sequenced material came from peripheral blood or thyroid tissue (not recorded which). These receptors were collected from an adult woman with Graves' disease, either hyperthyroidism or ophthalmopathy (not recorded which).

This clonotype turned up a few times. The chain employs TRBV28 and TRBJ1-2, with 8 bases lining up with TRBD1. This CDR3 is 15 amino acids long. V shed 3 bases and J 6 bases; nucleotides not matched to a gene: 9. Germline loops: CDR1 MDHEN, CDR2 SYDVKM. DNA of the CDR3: TGTGCCAGCAGTTTCGGTACAGGGGGAGCCCATGGCTACACCTTC. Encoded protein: CASSFGTGGAHGYTF.

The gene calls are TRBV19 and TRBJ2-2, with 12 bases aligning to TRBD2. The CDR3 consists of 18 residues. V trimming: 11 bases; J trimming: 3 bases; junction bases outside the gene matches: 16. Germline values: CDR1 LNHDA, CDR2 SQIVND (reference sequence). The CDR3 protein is CASRGGLAGTKDTGELFF. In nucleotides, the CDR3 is TGTGCCTCCCGAGGCGGACTAGCGGGAACAAAAGACACCGGGGAGCTGTTTTTT.